This TCR beta chain was recorded in a study of OX40 agonist ivuxolimab in advanced cancers. Turning to the study itself: Patients received the agonistic anti-OX40 (CD134) antibody ivuxolimab.

Clones were sequenced by immunoSEQ multiplex PCR, and TCRdb holds only the in-frame ones, with some missing. The data show about 33,000 clones, with approximately 89% seen just once and 0.9% to 0.95% held by the top ten. Blood specimens came from baseline, cycle 4 day 1, and cycle 7 day 1. Germline assignment: CDR1 MDHEN and CDR2 SYDVKM. V shed 6 bases, J shed 0 bases, and the junction held 11 bases outside the gene matches. This CDR3 has 18 residues. The sequenced sample was CD4+ or CD8+ T cells sorted from blood, obtained in a trial of the OX40 agonist ivuxolimab. The V gene is TRBV28, the J gene TRBJ2-6; 7 bases map to TRBD1. This receptor was obtained from an adult with an advanced solid tumor such as melanoma, head and neck, liver or kidney cancer. The CDR3 bases are TGTGCCAGCAGCCGTAATCAACAGGGGCCCTCTGGGGCCAACGTCCTGACTTTC. As protein: CASSRNQQGPSGANVLTF.